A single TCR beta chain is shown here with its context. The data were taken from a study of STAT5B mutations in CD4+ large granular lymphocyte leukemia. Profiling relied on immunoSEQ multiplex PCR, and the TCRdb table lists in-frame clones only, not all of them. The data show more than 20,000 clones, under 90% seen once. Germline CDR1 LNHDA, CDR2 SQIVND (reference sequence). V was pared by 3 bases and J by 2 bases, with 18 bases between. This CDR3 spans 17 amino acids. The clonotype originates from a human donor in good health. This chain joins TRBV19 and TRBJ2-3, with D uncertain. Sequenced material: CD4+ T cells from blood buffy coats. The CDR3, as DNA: TGTGCCAGTAGTATCAGGCGGACCTTCTCATACACAGATACGCAGTATTTT. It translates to CASSIRRTFSYTDTQYF. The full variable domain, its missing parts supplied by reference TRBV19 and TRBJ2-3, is DGGITQSPKYLFRKEGQNVTLSCEQNLNHDAMYWYRQDPGQGLRLIYYSQIVNDFQKGDIAEGYSVSREKKESFPLTVTSAQKNPTAFYLCASSIRRTFSYTDTQYFGPGTRLTVL.